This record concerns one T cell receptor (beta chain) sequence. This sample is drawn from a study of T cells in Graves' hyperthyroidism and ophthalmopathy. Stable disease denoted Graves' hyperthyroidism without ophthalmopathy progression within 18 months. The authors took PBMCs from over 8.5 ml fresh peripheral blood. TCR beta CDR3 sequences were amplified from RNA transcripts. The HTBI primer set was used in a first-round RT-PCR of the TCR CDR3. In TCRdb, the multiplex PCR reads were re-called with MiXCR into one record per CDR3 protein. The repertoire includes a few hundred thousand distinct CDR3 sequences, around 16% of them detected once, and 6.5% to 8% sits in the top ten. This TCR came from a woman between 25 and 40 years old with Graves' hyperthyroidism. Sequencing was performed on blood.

The CDR3 DNA sequence: TGTGCCAGCAGCCAAGCCGACAGGGCCCACACTGAAGCTTTCTTT. Its translation: CASSQADRAHTEAFF. V is TRBV16 and J is TRBJ1-1, with TRBD1 identical over 7 bases. The ends lost 2 bases at V and 3 bases at J; junction bases unmatched: 6. Germline V lookup: CDR1 KGHSY, CDR2 FQNENV. The CDR3 extends over 15 amino acids.